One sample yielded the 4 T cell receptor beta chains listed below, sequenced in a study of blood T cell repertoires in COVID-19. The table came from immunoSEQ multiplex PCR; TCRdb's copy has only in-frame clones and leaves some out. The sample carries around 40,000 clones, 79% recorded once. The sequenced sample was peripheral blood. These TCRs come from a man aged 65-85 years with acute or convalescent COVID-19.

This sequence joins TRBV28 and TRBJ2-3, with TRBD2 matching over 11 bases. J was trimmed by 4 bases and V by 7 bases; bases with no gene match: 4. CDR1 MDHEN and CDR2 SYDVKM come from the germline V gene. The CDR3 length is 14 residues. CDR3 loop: CASTPGLAADTQYF. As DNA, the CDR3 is TGTGCCAGCACCCCGGGACTAGCGGCAGATACGCAGTATTTT.

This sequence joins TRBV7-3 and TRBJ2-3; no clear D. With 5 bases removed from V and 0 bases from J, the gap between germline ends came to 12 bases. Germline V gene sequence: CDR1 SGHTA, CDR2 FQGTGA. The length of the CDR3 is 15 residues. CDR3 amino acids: CASSTLLSSTDTQYF. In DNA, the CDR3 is TGTGCCAGCAGCACCTTACTCTCTAGCACAGATACGCAGTATTTT.

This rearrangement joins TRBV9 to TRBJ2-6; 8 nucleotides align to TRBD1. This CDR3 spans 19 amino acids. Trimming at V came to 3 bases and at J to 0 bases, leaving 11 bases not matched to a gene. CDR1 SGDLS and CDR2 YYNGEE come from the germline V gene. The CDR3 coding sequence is TGTGCCAGCAGCGACACGGGGGACAGGAAATTCTCTGGGGCCAACGTCCTGACTTTC. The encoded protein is CASSDTGDRKFSGANVLTF.

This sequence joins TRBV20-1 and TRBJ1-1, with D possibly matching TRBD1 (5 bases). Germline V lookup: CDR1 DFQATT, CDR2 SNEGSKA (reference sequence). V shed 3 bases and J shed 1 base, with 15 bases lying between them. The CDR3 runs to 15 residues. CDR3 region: CSASPQGRENTEAFF. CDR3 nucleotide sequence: TGCAGTGCTAGTCCCCAGGGAAGGGAGAACACTGAAGCTTTCTTT.